One and the same sample provided the 2 T cell receptor beta chains below, sequenced in a study of Ad26.COV2.S vaccination and SARS-CoV-2 variants. Assay: immunoSEQ multiplex PCR; the TCRdb copy retains only in-frame clones and omits some. Here the sample spans about 350,000 clones, approximately 90% being singletons. Treatment meaning: over 15 received Ad26.COV2.S at low or high dose, single or two shots; about 5 received placebo; per-sample allocation not given. Samples analyzed were those drawn on day 63 after the first vaccine or placebo injection. This sample comprised peripheral blood, obtained in a trial of Ad26.COV2.S vaccine versus placebo. These TCRs come from a person between 18 and 65 years old who received the Ad26.COV2.S COVID-19 vaccine or a placebo.

The gene calls are TRBV11-1 and TRBJ2-5, with 7 nucleotides matching TRBD1. The trim removed 5 bases at V and 3 bases at J, leaving 3 bases unmatched. From germline, CDR1 is SGHAT and CDR2 FQDESV (reference sequence). The CDR3 spans 13 residues. CDR3 amino acids: CASSEGTEETQYF. The CDR3 nucleotides are TGTGCCAGCAGCGAAGGGACAGAAGAGACCCAGTACTTC. The full variable domain, its missing parts supplied by reference TRBV11-1 and TRBJ2-5, is EAEVAQSPRYKITEKSQAVAFWCDPISGHATLYWYRQILGQGPELLVQFQDESVVDDSQLPKDRFSAERLKGVDSTLKIQPAELGDSAMYLCASSEGTEETQYFGPGTRLLVL.

V gene TRBV9 combines with J gene TRBJ2-1; 8 positions match TRBD2. The junction had 7 bases not matched to a gene; V was cut back by 2 bases and J by 3 bases. CDR1 is SGDLS, CDR2 YYNGEE, per germline. This CDR3 region has 16 residues. The CDR3 is CASSVHGGVGYNEQFF. CDR3 DNA sequence: TGTGCCAGCAGCGTTCACGGGGGGGTAGGCTACAATGAGCAGTTCTTC.